These T cell receptor beta chains were read from a single sample in a study of T-cell memory formation after mild COVID-19. A single record per CDR3 protein comes from TCRdb applying MiXCR to the 5' RACE reads. The sample carries 450,000 to 650,000 distinct CDR3 sequences, more than 15% recorded once. The sample comprised PBMCs or a T cell subset sorted from them (not recorded which). The receptors were gathered from an adult woman who had mild COVID-19 (a few samples of this study predate the infection). Cell type and time point are not known. Both conserved end residues are part of each CDR3. The D gene is left open where the match is weak. Part of the rows lack a size; the others show once, few, many or a class for expanded clones.

NA TRBJ2-5 few TRBV19 TGTGCCAGTAGTCCCGGGGTAGGAGGAGAGACCCAGTACTTC CASSPGVGGETQYF
NA TRBJ2-4 few TRBV13 TGTGCCAGCTGCGAGGGGGCCAAAAACATTCAGTACTTC CASCEGAKNIQYF
TRBD1 TRBJ1-2 NA TRBV20-1 TGCAGTGCTAGAGATGGCAGGGGGTTCAACTATGGCTACACCTTC CSARDGRGFNYGYTF
NA TRBJ2-1 few TRBV9 TGTGCCAGCAGCGTAGGCGGGACACCCTTGGACAATGAGCAGTTCTTC CASSVGGTPLDNEQFF
NA TRBJ2-7 NA TRBV19 TGTGCCAGTAGTATGAATCTGGGGAGCTCCTACGAGCAGTACTTC CASSMNLGSSYEQYF
NA TRBJ2-1 few TRBV15 TGTGCCACCAGCCTTTCAACCATGAGGGAGCAGTTCTTC CATSLSTMREQFF
TRBD2 TRBJ2-2 NA TRBV7-3 TGTGCCAGCAGCTCCGGACTAGCGGGGGGCCCCGGGGAGCTGTTTTTT CASSSGLAGGPGELFF
NA TRBJ2-3 few TRBV5-1 TGCGCCAGCAGCTTGGACCTCAGGGGTCGGACAGATACGCAGTATTTT CASSLDLRGRTDTQYF
NA TRBJ2-1 NA TRBV30 TGTGCCTGGAGTAGGCAGAACAATGAGCAGTTCTTC CAWSRQNNEQFF
NA TRBJ1-3 NA TRBV5-6 TGTGCCAGCAGCTTGGACAGCTTTACCTCTGGAAACACCATATATTTT CASSLDSFTSGNTIYF
NA TRBJ2-1 few TRBV9 TGTGCCAGCAGCGTTACCGGGAACTACAATGAGCAGTTCTTC CASSVTGNYNEQFF
NA TRBJ2-5 few TRBV5-1 TGCGCCAGCAGCTTGAGGGGGGGCCTTGAAGAGACCCAGTACTTC CASSLRGGLEETQYF
TRBD1 TRBJ2-1 NA TRBV20-1 TGCAGTGCTCAAGATACCGGGACAGGGGACCGTGAGCAGTTCTTC CSAQDTGTGDREQFF
TRBD2 TRBJ2-3 NA TRBV20-1 TGCAGTGCTATACCGCCGGGACTAGCGGAGTACACAGATACGCAGTATTTT CSAIPPGLAEYTDTQYF
TRBD2 TRBJ2-1 few TRBV2 TGTGCCAGCAGTGCCGGACTAGCGGACAATGAGCAGTTCTTC CASSAGLADNEQFF
TRBD1 TRBJ1-3 few TRBV7-9 TGTGCCAGCAGCTACGACAGGGAACCTGGAAACACCATATATTTT CASSYDREPGNTIYF
TRBD2 TRBJ2-3 few TRBV5-6 TGTGCCAGCAGCTTGAGCGGGGGGGCAAGAGTCGCCACAGATACGCAGTATTTT CASSLSGGARVATDTQYF
NA TRBJ1-2 many TRBV29-1 TGCAGCGTTACGGCTACCGGTCCCTATGGCTACACCTTC CSVTATGPYGYTF
NA TRBJ1-5 NA TRBV6-1 TGTGCCAGCAGTGAATTTTTAATAAATCAGCCCCAGCATTTT CASSEFLINQPQHF
NA TRBJ1-1 NA TRBV30 TGTGCCTGGAACTTGGGGCTACTTGAAGCTTTCTTT CAWNLGLLEAFF
TRBD1 TRBJ2-1 many TRBV18 TGTGCCAGCTCACCACCGGGACAGGGGGCCTTGAATGAGCAGTTCTTC CASSPPGQGALNEQFF
NA TRBJ2-7 few TRBV15 TGTGCCACCAGCAGAGGCTTGGCCGAGTCCTACGAGCAGTACTTC CATSRGLAESYEQYF
NA TRBJ1-2 NA TRBV6-1 TGTGCCAGCAGTGAACAGGGTTTCGGCTACACCTTC CASSEQGFGYTF
TRBD1 TRBJ2-7 many TRBV5-1 TGCGCCAGCAGCTTTGGGACAGGGTCGTTCGAGCAGTACTTC CASSFGTGSFEQYF
TRBD1 TRBJ1-2 few TRBV5-5 TGTGCCAGCAGCTTCGACAGGGAGGGCTACACCTTC CASSFDREGYTF
NA TRBJ1-1 few TRBV20-1 TGCAGTGCTAGAGATTTTAGTAGACAGAACACTGAAGCTTTCTTT CSARDFSRQNTEAFF
TRBD1 TRBJ2-7 NA TRBV15 TGTGCCACCAGCAGGGGTCCGGGACAGGGGTTCGGCGAGCAGTACTTC CATSRGPGQGFGEQYF
NA TRBJ2-1 NA TRBV9 TGTGCCAGCAGCGCGACCGGGATAACCAGGGATGAGCAGTTCTTC CASSATGITRDEQFF
NA TRBJ1-2 NA TRBV24-1 TGTGCCACCAGTGATTTCAGGGAAGATGGCTACACCTTC CATSDFREDGYTF
NA TRBJ2-5 many TRBV19 TGTGCCAGTAGTGAAACCGGGACATCGGGAGAGACCCAGTACTTC CASSETGTSGETQYF
NA TRBJ1-2 NA TRBV12-3/TRBV12-4 TGTGCCAGCGGCGGGGGCAGCATCTATGGCTACACCTTC CASGGGSIYGYTF
NA TRBJ2-5 few TRBV11-3 TGTGCCAGCAGCTTAGTAAAGAAGAACCCACTTGTGGAGACCCAGTACTTC CASSLVKKNPLVETQYF